This T cell receptor beta chain was captured in a study of beta chain features in type 1 diabetes. Populations obtained by sorting all exceeded 95% purity. TCRB transcripts that were expressed got sequenced, as all of the isolated RNA had been reverse transcribed. Only in-frame clones appear in the TCRdb table, and some are missing; sequencing was by immunoSEQ multiplex PCR. The sample lists nearly 250,000 clones; 13% to 15% were seen once. Findings and limits, study-wide: Researchers report that Type 1 diabetes patients had moderately but significantly shorter TCRB CDR3s across all four CD4+ subsets.

This clone was observed a handful of times. The target antigen is unknown. This sample also contains other DNA sequences that code for the same CDR3. Source material: naive CD4+ T cells from blood. The clonotype originates from a woman in her forties in good health.

CDR3: CASSLAGSGGPQHF. DNA for the CDR3: TGTGCCAGCAGCTTGGCGGGGTCAGGGGGGCCCCAGCATTTT. V usage is TRBV7-2 and J usage is TRBJ1-5, with 7 bases aligning to TRBD1. The CDR3 runs 14 residues. With 3 bases clipped from V and 9 bases from J, the junction kept 8 bases outside the gene matches. Looked up from germline, CDR1 is SGHTA and CDR2 is FQGNSA.